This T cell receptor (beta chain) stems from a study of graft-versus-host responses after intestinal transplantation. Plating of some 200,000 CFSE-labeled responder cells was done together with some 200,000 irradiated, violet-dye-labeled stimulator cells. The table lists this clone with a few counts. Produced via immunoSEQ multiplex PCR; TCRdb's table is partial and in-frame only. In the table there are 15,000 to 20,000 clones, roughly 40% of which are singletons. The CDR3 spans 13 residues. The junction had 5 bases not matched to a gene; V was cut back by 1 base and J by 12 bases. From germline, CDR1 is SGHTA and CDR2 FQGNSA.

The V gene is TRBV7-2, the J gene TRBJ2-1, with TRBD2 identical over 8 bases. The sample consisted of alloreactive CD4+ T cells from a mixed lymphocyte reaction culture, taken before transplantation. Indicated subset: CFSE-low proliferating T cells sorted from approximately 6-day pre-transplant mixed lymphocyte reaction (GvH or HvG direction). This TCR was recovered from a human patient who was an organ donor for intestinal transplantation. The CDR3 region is CASSLGSGTGQFF. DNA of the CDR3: TGTGCCAGCAGCTTAGGTAGCGGGACTGGGCAGTTCTTC.